This passage covers 3 T cell receptor beta chains from one sample sequenced in a study of blood T cell repertoires in COVID-19 (dated by TCRdb to about 2020). The method behind the library was the immunoSEQ multiplex PCR assay. TCRdb took over this immuneACCESS table, retaining in-frame rearrangements with V and J assigned. Such tables are incomplete; in checked studies, under half of the missing clones stem from an unresolved V gene, and the remainder is unexplained. This sample lists about 300,000 clones; about 85% were detected once. Approximately 5% of the sample comes from the top ten. The source material was PBMCs or T cells enriched from blood (not recorded which). Receptors were obtained from a woman in her 30s who had recovered from COVID-19.

The genes are TRBV10-3 and TRBJ1-5; TRBD1 might be the D (6 bases). The germline V gene encodes CDR1 ENHRY and CDR2 SYGVKD. The CDR3 runs to 14 residues. Trimming pared 6 bases from V and 3 bases from J, leaving 12 bases between. This CDR3 is CAIRKDSSNQPQHF. CDR3 DNA: TGTGCCATCAGGAAGGACAGTTCCAATCAGCCCCAGCATTTT.

The chain is built from TRBV19 and TRBJ2-1; TRBD2 matches 7 bases. This CDR3 is 14 amino acids long. From germline, CDR1 is LNHDA and CDR2 SQIVND (reference sequence). Losses at the gene ends were 1 base for V and 6 bases for J; bases not matched to a gene: 3. CDR3 sequence reads: CASSIGGGGNEQFF. Written as DNA, the CDR3 is TGTGCCAGTAGTATAGGGGGGGGAGGCAATGAGCAGTTCTTC. The full variable domain, its missing parts supplied by reference TRBV19 and TRBJ2-1, is DGGITQSPKYLFRKEGQNVTLSCEQNLNHDAMYWYRQDPGQGLRLIYYSQIVNDFQKGDIAEGYSVSREKKESFPLTVTSAQKNPTAFYLCASSIGGGGNEQFFGPGTRLTVL.

The chain carries TRBV2 and TRBJ1-2, with TRBD1 as a possible D gene (6 bases). The CDR3 is made up of 14 amino acids. Trimming stripped 2 bases from V and 4 bases from J, with 11 bases between. Per germline, CDR1 SNHLY and CDR2 FYNNEI. The CDR3 spells CASSEPRGGYGYTF. CDR3 nucleotide sequence: TGTGCCAGCAGTGAACCGCGAGGGGGCTATGGCTACACCTTC.